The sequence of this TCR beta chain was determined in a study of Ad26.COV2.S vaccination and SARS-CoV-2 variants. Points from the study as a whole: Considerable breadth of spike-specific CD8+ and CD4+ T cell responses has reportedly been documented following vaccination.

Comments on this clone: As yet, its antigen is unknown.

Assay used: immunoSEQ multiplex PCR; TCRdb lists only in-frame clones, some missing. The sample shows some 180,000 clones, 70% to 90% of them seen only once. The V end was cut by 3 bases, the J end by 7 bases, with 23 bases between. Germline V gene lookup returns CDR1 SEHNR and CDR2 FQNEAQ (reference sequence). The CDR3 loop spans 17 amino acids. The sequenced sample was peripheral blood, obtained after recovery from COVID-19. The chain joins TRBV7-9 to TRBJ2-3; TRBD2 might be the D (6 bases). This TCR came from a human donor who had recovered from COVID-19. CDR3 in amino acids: CASSFGTSTTAGNTQYF. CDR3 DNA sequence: TGTGCCAGCAGCTTTGGGACTTCTACTACCGCGGGGAATACGCAGTATTTT. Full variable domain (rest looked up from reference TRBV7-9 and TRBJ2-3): DTGVSQNPRHKITKRGQNVTFRCDPISEHNRLYWYRQTLGQGPEFLTYFQNEAQLEKSRLLSDRFSAERPKGSFSTLEIQRTEQGDSAMYLCASSFGTSTTAGNTQYFGPGTRLTVL.